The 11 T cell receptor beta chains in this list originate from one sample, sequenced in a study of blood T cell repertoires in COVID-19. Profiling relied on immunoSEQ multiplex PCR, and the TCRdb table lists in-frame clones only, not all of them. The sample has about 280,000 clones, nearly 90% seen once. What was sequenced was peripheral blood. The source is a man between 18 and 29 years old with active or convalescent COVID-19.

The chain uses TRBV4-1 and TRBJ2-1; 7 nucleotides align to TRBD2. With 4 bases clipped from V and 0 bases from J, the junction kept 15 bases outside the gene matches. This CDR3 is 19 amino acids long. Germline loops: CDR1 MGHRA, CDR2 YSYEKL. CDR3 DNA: TGCGCCAGCAGCCCCTCAAAGACTTCGCGGGGGAGCTCCTACAATGAGCAGTTCTTC. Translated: CASSPSKTSRGSSYNEQFF.

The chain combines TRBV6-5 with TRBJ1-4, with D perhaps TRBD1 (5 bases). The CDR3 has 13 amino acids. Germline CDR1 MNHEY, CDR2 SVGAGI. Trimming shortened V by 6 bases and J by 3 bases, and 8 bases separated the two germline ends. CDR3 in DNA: TGTGCCAGCAGCCAGGGTGCTAATGAAAAACTGTTTTTT. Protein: CASSQGANEKLFF.

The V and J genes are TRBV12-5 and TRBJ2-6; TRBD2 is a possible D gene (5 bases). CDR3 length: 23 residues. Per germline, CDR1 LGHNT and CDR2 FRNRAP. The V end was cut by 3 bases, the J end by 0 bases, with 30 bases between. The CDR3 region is CASGFVPERVQTNKYSGANVLTF. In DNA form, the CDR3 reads TGTGCTAGTGGTTTTGTTCCGGAGAGGGTCCAGACTAACAAATACTCTGGGGCCAACGTCCTGACTTTC.

CDR3 in amino acids: CASSGARAYEQYF. For the CDR3, the DNA is TGTGCCAGCAGTGGGGCCAGAGCCTACGAGCAGTACTTC. This rearrangement joins TRBV2 to TRBJ2-7; D unclear. CDR3 length: 13 residues. The V end lost 4 bases, the J end lost 2 bases, and 9 bases lay between the germline ends. Per germline, CDR1 SNHLY and CDR2 FYNNEI.

The CDR3 sequence: CASSINRDRESNTGELFF. The CDR3 DNA reads as TGTGCCAGCAGCATTAACCGGGACAGGGAATCTAACACCGGGGAGCTGTTTTTT. The V gene is TRBV9, the J gene TRBJ2-2; 9 positions match TRBD1. The CDR3 runs to 18 residues. Trimming removed 4 bases from V and 2 bases from J; junction bases left unmatched: 12. Looked up from germline, CDR1 is SGDLS and CDR2 is YYNGEE.

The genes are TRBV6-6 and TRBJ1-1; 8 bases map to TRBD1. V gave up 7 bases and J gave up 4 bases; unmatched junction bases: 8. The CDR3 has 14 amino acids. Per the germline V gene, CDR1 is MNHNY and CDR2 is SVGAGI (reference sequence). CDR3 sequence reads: CASTSGGMGTEAFF. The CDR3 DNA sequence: TGTGCCAGCACATCAGGGGGCATGGGCACTGAAGCTTTCTTT.

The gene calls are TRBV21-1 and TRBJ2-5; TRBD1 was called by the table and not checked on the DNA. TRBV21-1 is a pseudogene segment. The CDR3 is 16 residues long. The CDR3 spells CASSKGKTAFQETQYF. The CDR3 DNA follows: TGTGCCAGCAGCAAAGGAAAAACAGCTTTTCAAGAGACCCAGTACTTC.

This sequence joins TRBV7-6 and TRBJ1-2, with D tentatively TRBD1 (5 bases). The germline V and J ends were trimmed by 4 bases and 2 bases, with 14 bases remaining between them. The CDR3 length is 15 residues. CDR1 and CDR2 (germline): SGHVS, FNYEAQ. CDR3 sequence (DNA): TGTGCCAGCAGCTGGGTGCAGGGATCAAACTATGGCTACACCTTC. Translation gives CASSWVQGSNYGYTF.

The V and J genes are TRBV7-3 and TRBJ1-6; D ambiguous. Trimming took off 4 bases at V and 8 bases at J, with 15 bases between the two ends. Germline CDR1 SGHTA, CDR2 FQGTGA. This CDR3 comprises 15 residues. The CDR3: CASSSTGSEDSPLHF. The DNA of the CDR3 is TGTGCCAGCAGCTCAACCGGGAGCGAGGATTCACCCCTCCACTTT.

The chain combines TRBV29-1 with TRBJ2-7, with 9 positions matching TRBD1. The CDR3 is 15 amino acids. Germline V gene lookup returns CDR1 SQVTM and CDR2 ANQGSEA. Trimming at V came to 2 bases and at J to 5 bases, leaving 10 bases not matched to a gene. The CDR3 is CSVESTGGPEDEQYF. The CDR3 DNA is TGCAGCGTTGAATCTACAGGGGGCCCCGAGGACGAGCAGTACTTC.

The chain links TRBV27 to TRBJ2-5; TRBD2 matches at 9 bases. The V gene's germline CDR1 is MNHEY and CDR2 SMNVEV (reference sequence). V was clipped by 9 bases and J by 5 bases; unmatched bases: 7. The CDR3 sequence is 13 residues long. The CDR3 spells CASRGTSIETQYF. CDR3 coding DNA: TGTGCCAGTAGAGGGACTAGCATCGAGACCCAGTACTTC.